One and the same sample provided the 12 T cell receptor beta chains below, sequenced in a study of cytomegalovirus exposure and HLA in healthy donors. In the PCR, 60 Vbeta and 13 Jbeta primers were used. Assay: immunoSEQ multiplex PCR; the TCRdb copy retains only in-frame clones and omits some. The sample lists about 170,000 clones; roughly 80% were seen once. Sequencing used PBMCs. Receptor source: a female donor in good health and CMV-seronegative.

The table lists this clone with a count of one. Other DNA sequences in this sample translate to the same CDR3. The chain has TRBV9 and TRBJ2-3, with D perhaps TRBD1 (6 bases). Germline V CDR1 and CDR2: SGDLS, YYNGEE. V was clipped by 2 bases and J by 2 bases, with 9 bases between them. The CDR3 runs 14 residues. The CDR3 bases are TGTGCCAGCAGCGTTGAGGGGGTCACAGATACGCAGTATTTT. Its translation: CASSVEGVTDTQYF.

The rearrangement links TRBV7-3 to TRBJ1-2; a weak D match, TRBD1 (5 bases). V gave up 5 bases and J gave up 2 bases, with 21 bases separating them. CDR1 SGHTA and CDR2 FQGTGA come from the germline V gene. The length of the CDR3 is 17 residues. The CDR3 region has the DNA TGTGCCAGCAGCCCGGGAGGGGCCCAGAGCAAAAACTATGGCTACACCTTC. Its translation is CASSPGGAQSKNYGYTF.

The chain recombines TRBV10-1 with TRBJ1-5; TRBD1 might be the D (5 bases). Germline CDR1 is WNHNN and CDR2 is SYGVQD (reference sequence). The germline V and J ends were trimmed by 7 bases and 4 bases, with 11 bases remaining between them. This CDR3 spans 13 amino acids. CDR3 in DNA: TGCGCCAGCACTCAGGGTACTAATCAGCCCCAGCATTTT. Translation: CASTQGTNQPQHF.

The chain recombines TRBV5-1 with TRBJ1-4; TRBD1 might be the D (6 bases). CDR1 is SGHRS and CDR2 is YFSETQ in the germline V gene. The V gene lost 3 bases and the J gene lost 3 bases, with 12 bases spanning the gap. The CDR3 runs to 15 residues. The DNA for the CDR3 is TGCGCCAGCAGCTGGGCGGGGGCCCCTAATGAAAAACTGTTTTTT. Amino acid sequence: CASSWAGAPNEKLFF.

The rearrangement uses TRBV5-1 and TRBJ2-7, with a tentative D call TRBD2 (7 bases). CDR1 is SGHRS and CDR2 is YFSETQ in the germline V gene. The CDR3 is 13 residues long. V lost 3 bases to trimming and J lost 4 bases, with 11 bases between them. In DNA form, the CDR3 reads TGCGCCAGCAGCTCGGGGGGACAATACGAGCAGTACTTC. This gives the protein CASSSGGQYEQYF.

CDR3 region: CASSLLTTANYGYTF. CDR3 DNA sequence: TGTGCCAGCAGCTTACTTACGACTGCTAACTATGGCTACACCTTC. The V call is TRBV6-1, the J call TRBJ1-2; D remains ambiguous. The CDR3 consists of 15 residues. Germline V gene lookup returns CDR1 MNHNS and CDR2 SASEGT. Trimming left V 6 bases short and J 0 bases short, with 14 bases between.

CDR3 region: CASNGLDRGYEQYF. The DNA of the CDR3 is TGTGCCAGCAACGGATTAGACCGGGGCTACGAGCAGTACTTC. The chain recombines TRBV6-5 with TRBJ2-7, with a weak D call TRBD2 (5 bases). The CDR3 length is 14 residues. V was trimmed by 7 bases and J by 3 bases, leaving 16 bases between them. CDR1 and CDR2 (germline): MNHEY, SVGAGI.

This chain connects TRBV5-6 to TRBJ2-7, with TRBD2 matching 8 bases. The CDR3 is 15 amino acids. CDR1 and CDR2 from the germline V gene are SGHDT and YYEEEE. The junction had 7 bases not matched to a gene; V was cut back by 0 bases and J by 5 bases. CDR3 DNA sequence: TGTGCCAGCAGCTTGGGGGGACTAGTCGTCCACGAGCAGTACTTC. As protein: CASSLGGLVVHEQYF.

This chain uses TRBV27 with TRBJ2-6, with unresolved D. Looked up from germline, CDR1 is MNHEY and CDR2 is SMNVEV (reference sequence). V was pared by 3 bases and J by 7 bases, with 10 bases between. CDR3 length: 14 amino acids. The DNA of the CDR3 is TGTGCCAGCAGTTTGGCATTAGCAGCCAACGTCCTGACTTTC. This gives the protein CASSLALAANVLTF.

CDR3 in amino acids: CATSRDRAWGYTF. CDR3 DNA sequence: TGTGCCACCAGCAGAGACAGGGCTTGGGGCTACACCTTC. This chain connects TRBV15 to TRBJ1-2, with TRBD1 as a possible D gene (5 bases). V shed 0 bases and J shed 8 bases, with 10 bases lying between them. This CDR3 is built from 13 residues. Germline loops: CDR1 LNHNV, CDR2 YYDKDF (reference sequence).

Written as DNA, the CDR3 is TGTGCCAGCAGTGAATCAGGGGCCCTTCATATTTATGGCTACACCTTC. Translating gives CASSESGALHIYGYTF. This chain links TRBV6-1 with TRBJ1-2; TRBD1 might be the D (6 bases). CDR1 and CDR2 from the germline V gene are MNHNS and SASEGT. Trimming cost V 2 bases and J 5 bases, with 18 bases left between them. This CDR3 is 16 amino acids long.

This clone was picked up a small number of times. The rearrangement links TRBV6-1 to TRBJ1-2; D possibly corresponds to TRBD1 (6 bases). Germline CDR1 and CDR2: MNHNS and SASEGT. The ends were cut back, 1 base at V and 2 bases at J, with 8 bases in the middle. This CDR3 has 14 residues. The CDR3, as DNA: TGTGCCAGCAGTGAAGACAGGGTGAACTATGGCTACACCTTC. Protein sequence: CASSEDRVNYGYTF.